This TCR beta chain comes out of a study of control samples from healthy donors and cancer patients (dated by TCRdb to the early 2020s). To prepare the library, the immunoSEQ multiplex PCR assay was applied. TCRdb took this table from immuneACCESS and kept in-frame rearrangements with V and J called. Such tables lack part of the clones; where checked against another copy, unresolved V genes explain under half of the gap, and the rest is unexplained. Recorded for this sample are over 150,000 clones; more than 85% of them occurred a single time. The ten largest clones add up to just over 2% of the sample. Turning to this clone: Its antigen specificity is not known. No base quality information exists; no much larger clone differs at one position.

The CDR3 goes from the cysteine to the phenylalanine over 13 residues. This entry keeps only the CDR3 DNA: 39 bases, framed from base 1. The germline V gene yields KGHSH for CDR1 and LQKENI for CDR2. V is cut by 0 bases and J by 7 bases, and the space between the germline ends is 10 bases. The chain was built from TRBV18 and TRBJ2-7, with TRBD2 perhaps the D gene, on 5 matching bases. This receptor was obtained from a woman in her thirties or forties in good health. Sequencing was done on a sample of blood. The CDR3 protein: CASSPPGSGEQYF. The nucleotide sequence is given as TGTGCCAGCTCACCACCGGGATCGGGGGAGCAGTACTTC.